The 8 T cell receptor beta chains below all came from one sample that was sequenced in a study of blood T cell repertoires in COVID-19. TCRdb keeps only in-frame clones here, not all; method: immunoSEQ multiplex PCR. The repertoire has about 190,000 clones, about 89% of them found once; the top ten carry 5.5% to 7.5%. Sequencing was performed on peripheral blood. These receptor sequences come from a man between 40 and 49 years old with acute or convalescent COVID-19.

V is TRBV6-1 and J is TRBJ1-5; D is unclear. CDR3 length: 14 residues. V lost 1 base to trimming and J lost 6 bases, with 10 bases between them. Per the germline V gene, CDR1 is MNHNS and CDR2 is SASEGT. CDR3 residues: CASSEGGSAQPQHF. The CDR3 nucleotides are TGTGCCAGCAGTGAAGGAGGGTCAGCTCAGCCCCAGCATTTT.

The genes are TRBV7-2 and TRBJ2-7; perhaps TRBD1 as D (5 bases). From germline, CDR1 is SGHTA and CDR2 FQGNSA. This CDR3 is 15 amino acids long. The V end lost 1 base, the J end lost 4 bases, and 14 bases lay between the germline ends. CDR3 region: CASSLDAGLSYEQYF. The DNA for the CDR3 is TGTGCCAGCAGCTTAGACGCAGGGTTGTCATACGAGCAGTACTTC.

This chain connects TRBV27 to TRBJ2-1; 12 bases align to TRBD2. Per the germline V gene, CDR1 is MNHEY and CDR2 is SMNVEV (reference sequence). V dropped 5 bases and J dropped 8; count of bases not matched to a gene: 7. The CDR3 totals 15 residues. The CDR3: CASSMLAGGRDEQFF. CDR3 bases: TGTGCCAGCAGTATGCTAGCGGGGGGGCGTGATGAGCAGTTCTTC.

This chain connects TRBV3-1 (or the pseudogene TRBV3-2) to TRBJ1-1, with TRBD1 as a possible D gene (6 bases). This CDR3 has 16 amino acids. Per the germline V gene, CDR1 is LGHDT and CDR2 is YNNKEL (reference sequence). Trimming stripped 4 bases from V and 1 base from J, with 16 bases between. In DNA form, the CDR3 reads TGTGCCAGCAGCCTCTTCGGCGGGGGGCCGAACACTGAAGCTTTCTTT. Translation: CASSLFGGGPNTEAFF.

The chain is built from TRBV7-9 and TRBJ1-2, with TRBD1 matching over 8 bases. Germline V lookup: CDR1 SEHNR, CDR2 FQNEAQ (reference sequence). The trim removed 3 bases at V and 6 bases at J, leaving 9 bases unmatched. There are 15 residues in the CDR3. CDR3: CASSLLTGEYHGYTF. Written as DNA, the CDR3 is TGTGCCAGCAGCTTGCTGACAGGGGAGTACCATGGCTACACCTTC.

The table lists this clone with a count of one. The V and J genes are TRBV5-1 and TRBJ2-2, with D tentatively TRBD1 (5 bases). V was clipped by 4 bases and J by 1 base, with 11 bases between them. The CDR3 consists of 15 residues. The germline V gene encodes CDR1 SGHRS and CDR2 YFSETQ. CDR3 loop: CASSLDSRNTGELFF. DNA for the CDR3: TGCGCCAGCAGCCTCGACAGCCGGAACACCGGGGAGCTGTTTTTT. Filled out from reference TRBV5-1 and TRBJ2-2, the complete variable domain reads KAGVTQTPRYLIKTRGQQVTLSCSPISGHRSVSWYQQTPGQGLQFLFEYFSETQRNKGNFPGRFSGRQFSNSRSEMNVSTLELGDSALYLCASSLDSRNTGELFFGEGSRLTVL.

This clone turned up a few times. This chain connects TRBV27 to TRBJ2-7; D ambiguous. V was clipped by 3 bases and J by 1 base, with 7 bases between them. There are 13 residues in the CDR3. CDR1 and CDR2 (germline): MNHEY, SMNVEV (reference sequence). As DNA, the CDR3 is TGTGCCAGCAGTTTTGGCCATTCCTACGAGCAGTACTTC. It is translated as CASSFGHSYEQYF.

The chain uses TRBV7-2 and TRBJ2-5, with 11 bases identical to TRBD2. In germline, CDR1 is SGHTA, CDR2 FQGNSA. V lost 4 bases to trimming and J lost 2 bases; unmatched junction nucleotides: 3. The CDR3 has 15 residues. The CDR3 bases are TGTGCCAGCAGCTCGGGGACTAGCGGTCAAGAGACCCAGTACTTC. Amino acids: CASSSGTSGQETQYF.